This entry lists 10 T cell receptor beta chains sequenced from one sample in a study of blood T cell repertoires in COVID-19. Assay used: immunoSEQ multiplex PCR; TCRdb lists only in-frame clones, some missing. The top ten hold 2% to 2.5% of the sample, which has over 250,000 clones, roughly 91% seen once. The material sequenced was PBMCs or T cells enriched from blood (not recorded which). The receptors were gathered from an older woman in a cohort exposed to, infected with or recovered from COVID-19 (not recorded which).

The rearrangement joins TRBV10-3 to TRBJ1-2; 9 positions match TRBD1. The CDR3 is made up of 15 amino acids. The ends lost 2 bases at V and 8 bases at J; junction bases unmatched: 9. The germline gives CDR1 ENHRY, CDR2 SYGVKD. The CDR3 protein is CAISEGTGMVRGYTF. The CDR3 DNA reads as TGTGCCATCAGTGAGGGGACAGGGATGGTGCGCGGCTACACCTTC.

The chain recombines TRBV19 with TRBJ2-1, with D possibly TRBD1 on 6 matching bases. V was shortened by 7 bases and J by 7 bases, with 20 bases between the two germline ends. This CDR3 region has 15 residues. In germline, CDR1 is LNHDA, CDR2 SQIVND (reference sequence). CDR3 bases: TGTGCCAGTACGAGCCCACAAGGGGGTCGGAATGAGCAGTTCTTC. This codes for CASTSPQGGRNEQFF.

The V gene is TRBV28, the J gene TRBJ2-5; D may be TRBD1 (5 bases). Per the germline V gene, CDR1 is MDHEN and CDR2 is SYDVKM. The CDR3 covers 14 residues. V lost 4 bases and J 0 bases, leaving 9 bases between the germline ends. The CDR3 is CASSSQDNQETQYF. DNA of the CDR3: TGTGCCAGCAGTTCACAGGACAACCAAGAGACCCAGTACTTC.

The chain combines TRBV28 with TRBJ1-2, with D possibly TRBD1 on 5 matching bases. The V end lost 5 bases, the J end lost 3 bases, and 19 bases lay between the germline ends. Germline V gene data show CDR1 as MDHEN and CDR2 as SYDVKM. The CDR3 has 16 residues. The CDR3 nucleotides read TGTGCCAGCAGTGGAAGGGGACTGAACACTGACTATGGCTACACCTTC. Protein product: CASSGRGLNTDYGYTF.

This clone was seen only a few times. This chain joins TRBV4-2 and TRBJ2-1; no reliable D call. V lost 4 bases and J lost 0, with 10 bases in between. Germline CDR1 and CDR2: LGHNA and YNFKEQ. This CDR3 contains 15 residues. CDR3 nucleotide sequence: TGTGCCAGCAGCCCCGAAGCAAGCTCCTACAATGAGCAGTTCTTC. This codes for CASSPEASSYNEQFF.

A note on this clone: The junction and the germline gene differ at one end; a read error may be behind it. The gene calls are TRBV2 and TRBJ2-7; tentative D call: TRBD2 (5 bases). CDR3 length equals 13 residues. Germline V gene data show CDR1 as SNHLY and CDR2 as FYNNEI. CDR3 in amino acids: CASNEQGSYEQYF. Written as DNA, the CDR3 is TGTGCCAGCAATGAACAAGGGAGCTACGAGCAGTACTTC.

The rearrangement uses TRBV2 and TRBJ2-7; 11 nucleotides line up with TRBD1. V trimming: 6 bases; J trimming: 4 bases; junction bases outside the gene matches: 5. Germline V gives CDR1 SNHLY, CDR2 FYNNEI. The CDR3 has 14 residues. The DNA of the CDR3 is TGTGCCAGCAGCGCCGGGACAGGGGGATACGAGCAGTACTTC. The encoded protein is CASSAGTGGYEQYF.

This chain joins TRBV18 and TRBJ1-4, with TRBD1 as a possible D gene (6 bases). Germline CDR1 reads KGHSH; CDR2 reads LQKENI. This CDR3 contains 13 residues. Trimming removed 1 base from V and 6 bases from J, with 6 bases in between. The CDR3, as DNA: TGTGCCAGCTCACCACAGGGGGATGAAAAACTGTTTTTT. Its translation is CASSPQGDEKLFF.

This clone was picked up one time. The rearrangement joins TRBV6-5 to TRBJ1-2, with 7 bases aligning to TRBD1. V lost 4 bases to trimming and J lost 8 bases; unmatched junction nucleotides: 10. Per germline, CDR1 MNHEY and CDR2 SVGAGI. The CDR3 has 14 residues. CDR3: CASSFSDRAEGYTF. In DNA form, the CDR3 reads TGTGCCAGCAGTTTTTCCGACAGGGCAGAGGGCTACACCTTC.

V gene TRBV6-1 combines with J gene TRBJ1-5; D not resolved. Germline V CDR1 and CDR2: MNHNS, SASEGT. Deletions cut 1 base from V and 5 bases from J, with 6 bases between. The CDR3 length is 13 residues. In DNA, the CDR3 is TGTGCCAGCAGTGAAGACGGAGATCAGCCCCAGCATTTT. Protein product: CASSEDGDQPQHF.